These 5 T cell receptor beta chains share one sample of origin, sequenced in a study of blood T cell repertoires in COVID-19. Only in-frame clones appear in the TCRdb table, and some are missing; sequencing was by immunoSEQ multiplex PCR. In the table there are about 130,000 clones, 81% of which are singletons. The material sequenced was peripheral blood. Source of these receptors: a man aged 25 to 45 with COVID-19, enrolled during active disease.

The V call is TRBV7-8, the J call TRBJ1-2; 7 positions agree with TRBD1. The germline CDR1 and CDR2 sequences are SGHVS and FQNEAQ. This CDR3 is 14 amino acids long. V dropped 3 bases and J dropped 6; count of bases not matched to a gene: 7. CDR3 protein: CASSFDRENHGYTF. The DNA of the CDR3 is TGTGCCAGCAGCTTTGACAGGGAGAACCATGGCTACACCTTC.

The CDR3 region has the DNA TGCGCCAGCAGCCAAGATGCGGGGGCCTACAATGAGCAGTTCTTC. It encodes CASSQDAGAYNEQFF. The chain employs TRBV4-3 and TRBJ2-1; 7 bases are shared with TRBD2. Looked up from germline, CDR1 is LGHNA and CDR2 is YSLEER. This CDR3 has 15 residues. With 0 bases clipped from V and 2 bases from J, the junction kept 1 base outside the gene matches.

This chain links TRBV24-1 with TRBJ2-3, with 8 bases fitting TRBD1. Germline-derived CDR1 and CDR2 are KGHDR and SFDVKD. The CDR3 is 15 amino acids. J gave up 5 bases and V 7 bases, and 10 bases lay outside the gene matches. The CDR3 is CATRDPGQVGDTQYF. As DNA, the CDR3 is TGTGCCACCAGGGATCCGGGACAGGTTGGAGATACGCAGTATTTT.

This sequence joins TRBV30 and TRBJ1-3; weak D call: TRBD1 (6 bases). CDR3 length equals 18 residues. V was clipped by 0 bases and J by 2 bases, with 20 bases between them. Germline CDR1 GTSNPN, CDR2 SVGIG (reference sequence). CDR3 region: CAWSVVLFRGHTGNTIYF. The CDR3 nucleotides are TGTGCCTGGAGTGTAGTATTGTTTAGGGGACACACTGGAAACACCATATATTTT.

The CDR3 sequence is CASSLNAGAGLNEQFF. CDR3 bases: TGTGCCAGCAGCTTAAATGCGGGAGCGGGGTTGAATGAGCAGTTCTTC. The J gene is TRBJ2-1, the V gene TRBV11-2; 7 positions agree with TRBD2. The length of the CDR3 is 16 residues. The junction had 11 bases not matched to a gene; V was cut back by 2 bases and J by 7 bases. Germline values: CDR1 SGHAT, CDR2 FQNNGV.